This T cell receptor beta chain was sequenced in a study of OX40 agonist ivuxolimab in advanced cancers. Study details: Patients were dosed intravenously with ivuxolimab at 0.01 to 10 mg/kg every 2 weeks. Cancers in dose escalation were hepatocellular, melanoma, renal cell and head and neck. Participants, 82.7% male, averaged roughly 60 years of age, ranging from roughly 23 to 80.

TCRdb's copy holds only in-frame clones and misses some; the assay was immunoSEQ multiplex PCR. The sample holds about 66,000 clones; around 83% are singletons and the top ten take approximately 2.5%. A remark on this clone: The antigen remains undetermined.

Germline assignment: CDR1 SQVTM and CDR2 ANQGSEA. V was trimmed by 4 bases and J by 2 bases, leaving 9 bases between them. There are 12 residues in the CDR3. Study-wide results and caveats: Certain nonresponding patients likewise had low normalized T-cell clonal expansion.

This receptor was obtained from an adult with an advanced solid tumor such as melanoma, head and neck, liver or kidney cancer. The sequencing used CD4+ or CD8+ T cells sorted from blood, collected in a trial of the OX40 agonist ivuxolimab. V gene TRBV29-1 combines with J gene TRBJ2-7; no definite D call. The chain's CDR3 is CSVVRSTYEQYF. The CDR3 coding sequence is TGCAGCGTTGTTCGGTCGACCTACGAGCAGTACTTC.